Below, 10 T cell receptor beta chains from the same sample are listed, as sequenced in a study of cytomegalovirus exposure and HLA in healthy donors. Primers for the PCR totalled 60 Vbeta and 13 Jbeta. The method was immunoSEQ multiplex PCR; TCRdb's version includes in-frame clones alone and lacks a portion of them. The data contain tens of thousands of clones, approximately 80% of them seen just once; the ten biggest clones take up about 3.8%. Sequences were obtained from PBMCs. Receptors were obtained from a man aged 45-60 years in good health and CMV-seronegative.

The CDR3 sequence is CASSVGSGQPQHF. Written as DNA, the CDR3 is TGTGCCAGCAGCGTGGGGAGTGGGCAGCCCCAGCATTTT. This rearrangement joins TRBV9 to TRBJ1-5, with no clear D. V lost 2 bases, J lost 7 bases, and 10 bases lay in between. The germline CDR1 and CDR2 sequences are SGDLS and YYNGEE. The CDR3 consists of 13 residues. Looking up the rest from reference TRBV9 and TRBJ1-5 gives the full variable domain: DSGVTQTPKHLITATGQRVTLRCSPRSGDLSVYWYQQSLDQGLQFLIQYYNGEERAKGNILERFSAQQFPDLHSELNLSSLELGDSALYFCASSVGSGQPQHFGDGTRLSIL.

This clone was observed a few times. The CDR3 DNA follows: TGTGCCAGCGCGAGAAAGCAGGGAAGAAATCAGCCCCAGCATTTT. Translation gives CASARKQGRNQPQHF. V and J are TRBV27 and TRBJ1-5; a weak D match, TRBD1 (5 bases). Germline CDR1 is MNHEY and CDR2 is SMNVEV (reference sequence). The ends were cut back, 8 bases at V and 4 bases at J, with 18 bases in the middle. The length of the CDR3 is 15 residues.

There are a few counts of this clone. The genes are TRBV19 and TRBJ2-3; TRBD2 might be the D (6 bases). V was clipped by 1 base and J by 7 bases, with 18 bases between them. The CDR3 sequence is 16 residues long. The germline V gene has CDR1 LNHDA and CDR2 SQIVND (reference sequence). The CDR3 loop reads CASSIASPGVRNTQYF. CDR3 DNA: TGTGCCAGTAGTATAGCGTCCCCGGGAGTAAGGAATACGCAGTATTTT.

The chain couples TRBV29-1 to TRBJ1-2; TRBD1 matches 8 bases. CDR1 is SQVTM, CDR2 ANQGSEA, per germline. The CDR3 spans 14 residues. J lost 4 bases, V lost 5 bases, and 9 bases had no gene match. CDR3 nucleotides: TGCAGCGTTCTACAGGGGGACCAAGGCTATGGCTACACCTTC. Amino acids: CSVLQGDQGYGYTF.

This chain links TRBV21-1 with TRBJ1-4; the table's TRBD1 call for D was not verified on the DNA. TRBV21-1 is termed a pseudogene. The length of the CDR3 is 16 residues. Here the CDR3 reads CASSTVPTAINEKLFF. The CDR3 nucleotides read TGTGCCAGCAGCACCGTCCCGACAGCGATTAATGAAAAACTGTTTTTT.

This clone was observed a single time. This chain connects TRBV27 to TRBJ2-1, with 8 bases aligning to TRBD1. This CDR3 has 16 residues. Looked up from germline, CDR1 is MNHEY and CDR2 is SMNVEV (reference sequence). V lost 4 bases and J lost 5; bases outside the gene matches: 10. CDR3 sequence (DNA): TGTGCCAGCAGTTCCCTCCAGGGGGCCTTAAACAATGAGCAGTTCTTC. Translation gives CASSSLQGALNNEQFF.

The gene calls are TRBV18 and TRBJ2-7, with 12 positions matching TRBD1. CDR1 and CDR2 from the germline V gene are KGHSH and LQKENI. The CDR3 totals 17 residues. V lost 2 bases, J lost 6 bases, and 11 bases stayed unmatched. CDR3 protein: CASSPKPPGQGAGEQYF. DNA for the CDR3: TGTGCCAGCTCACCAAAGCCTCCGGGACAGGGGGCAGGCGAGCAGTACTTC.

DNA of the CDR3: TGCGCCAGCAGCTTGGGGGGACACCAGGTTTCGGGCACTGAAGCTTTCTTT. This translates into CASSLGGHQVSGTEAFF. The rearrangement uses TRBV5-1 and TRBJ1-1; D perhaps matches TRBD1 (6 bases). The germline V gene encodes CDR1 SGHRS and CDR2 YFSETQ. The ends were cut back, 0 bases at V and 4 bases at J, with 19 bases in the middle. This CDR3 spans 17 amino acids.

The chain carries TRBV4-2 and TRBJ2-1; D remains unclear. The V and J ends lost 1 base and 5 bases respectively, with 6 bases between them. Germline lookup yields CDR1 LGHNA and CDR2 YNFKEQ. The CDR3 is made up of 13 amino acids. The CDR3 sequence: CASSQVPDNEQFF. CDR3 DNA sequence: TGTGCCAGCAGCCAAGTACCGGACAATGAGCAGTTCTTC.

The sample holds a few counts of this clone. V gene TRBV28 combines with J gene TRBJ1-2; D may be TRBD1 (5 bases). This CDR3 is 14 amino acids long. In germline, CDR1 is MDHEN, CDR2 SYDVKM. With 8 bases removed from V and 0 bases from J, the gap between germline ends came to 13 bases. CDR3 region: CASGAGLANYGYTF. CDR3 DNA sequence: TGTGCCAGCGGGGCAGGGTTAGCTAACTATGGCTACACCTTC.